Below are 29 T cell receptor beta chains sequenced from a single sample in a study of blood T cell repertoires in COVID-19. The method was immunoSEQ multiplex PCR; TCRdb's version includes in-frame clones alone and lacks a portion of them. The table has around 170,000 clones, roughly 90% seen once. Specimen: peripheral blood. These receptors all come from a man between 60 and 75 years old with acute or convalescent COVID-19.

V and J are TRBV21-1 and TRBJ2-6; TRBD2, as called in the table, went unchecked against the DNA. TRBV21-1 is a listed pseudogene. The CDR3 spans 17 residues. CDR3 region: CASSKVPTGTGANVLTF. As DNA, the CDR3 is TGTGCCAGCAGCAAAGTTCCAACGGGGACTGGGGCCAACGTCCTGACTTTC.

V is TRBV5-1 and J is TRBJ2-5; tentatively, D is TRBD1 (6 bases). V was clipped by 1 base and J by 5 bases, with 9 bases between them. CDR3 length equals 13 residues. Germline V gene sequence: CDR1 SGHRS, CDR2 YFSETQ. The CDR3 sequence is CASSLNRVETQYF. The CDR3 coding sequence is TGCGCCAGCAGCTTGAACAGGGTGGAGACCCAGTACTTC.

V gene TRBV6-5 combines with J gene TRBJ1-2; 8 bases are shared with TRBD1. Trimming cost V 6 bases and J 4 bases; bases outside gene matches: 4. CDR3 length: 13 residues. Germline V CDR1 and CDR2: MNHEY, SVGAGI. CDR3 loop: CASRGQDLYGYTF. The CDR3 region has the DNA TGTGCCAGCAGGGGACAGGATCTCTATGGCTACACCTTC.

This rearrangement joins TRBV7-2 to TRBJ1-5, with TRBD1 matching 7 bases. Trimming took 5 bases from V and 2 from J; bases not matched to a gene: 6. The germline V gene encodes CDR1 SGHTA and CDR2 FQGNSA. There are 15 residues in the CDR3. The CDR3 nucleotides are TGTGCCAGCAGCCTCCGGACAGGAGGCAATCAGCCCCAGCATTTT. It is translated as CASSLRTGGNQPQHF.

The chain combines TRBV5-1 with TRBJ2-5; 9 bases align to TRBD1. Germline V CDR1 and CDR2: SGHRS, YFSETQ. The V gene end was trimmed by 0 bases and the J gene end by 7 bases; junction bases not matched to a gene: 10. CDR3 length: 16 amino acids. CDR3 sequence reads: CASSLGRAGGQGTQYF. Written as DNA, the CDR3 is TGCGCCAGCAGCTTGGGTAGAGCAGGGGGACAGGGGACCCAGTACTTC.

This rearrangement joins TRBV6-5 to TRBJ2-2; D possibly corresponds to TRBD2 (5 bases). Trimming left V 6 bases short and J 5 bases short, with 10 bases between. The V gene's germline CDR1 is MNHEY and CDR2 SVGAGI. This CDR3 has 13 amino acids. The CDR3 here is CASSGWRTGELFF. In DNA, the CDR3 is TGTGCCAGCAGCGGATGGAGGACCGGGGAGCTGTTTTTT.

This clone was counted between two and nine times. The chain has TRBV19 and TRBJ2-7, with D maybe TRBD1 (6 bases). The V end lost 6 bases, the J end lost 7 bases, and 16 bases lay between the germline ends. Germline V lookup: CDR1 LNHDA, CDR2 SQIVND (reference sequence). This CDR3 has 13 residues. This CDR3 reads CASRTGPKGEQYF. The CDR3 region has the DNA TGTGCCAGTAGGACAGGCCCTAAGGGTGAGCAGTACTTC.

DNA for the CDR3: TGTGCCAGCAGCTTGGCCGACCGGGACAGCTCTAACTATGGCTACACCTTC. This encodes CASSLADRDSSNYGYTF. The chain recombines TRBV5-6 with TRBJ1-2, with TRBD1 matching 7 bases. With 0 bases clipped from V and 0 bases from J, the junction kept 8 bases outside the gene matches. Germline CDR1 is SGHDT and CDR2 is YYEEEE. The CDR3 runs to 17 residues. Based on the CDR3 plus reference TRBV5-6 and TRBJ1-2, the full variable domain is DAGVTQSPTHLIKTRGQQVTLRCSPKSGHDTVSWYQQALGQGPQFIFQYYEEEERQRGNFPDRFSGHQFPNYSSELNVNALLLGDSALYLCASSLADRDSSNYGYTFGSGTRLTVV.

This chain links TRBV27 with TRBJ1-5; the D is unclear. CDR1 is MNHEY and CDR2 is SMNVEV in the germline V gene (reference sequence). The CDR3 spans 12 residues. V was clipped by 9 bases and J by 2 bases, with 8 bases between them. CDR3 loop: CASTTGNQPQHF. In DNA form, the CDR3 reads TGTGCCAGTACCACTGGCAATCAGCCCCAGCATTTT.

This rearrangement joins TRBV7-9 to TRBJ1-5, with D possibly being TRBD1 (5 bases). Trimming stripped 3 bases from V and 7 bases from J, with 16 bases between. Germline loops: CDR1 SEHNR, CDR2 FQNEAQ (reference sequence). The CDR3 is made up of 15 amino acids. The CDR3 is CASSLASGKDQPQHF. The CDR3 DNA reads TGTGCCAGCAGCTTGGCGTCAGGGAAGGACCAGCCCCAGCATTTT. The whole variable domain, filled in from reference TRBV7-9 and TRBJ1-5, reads DTGVSQNPRHKITKRGQNVTFRCDPISEHNRLYWYRQTLGQGPEFLTYFQNEAQLEKSRLLSDRFSAERPKGSFSTLEIQRTEQGDSAMYLCASSLASGKDQPQHFGDGTRLSIL.

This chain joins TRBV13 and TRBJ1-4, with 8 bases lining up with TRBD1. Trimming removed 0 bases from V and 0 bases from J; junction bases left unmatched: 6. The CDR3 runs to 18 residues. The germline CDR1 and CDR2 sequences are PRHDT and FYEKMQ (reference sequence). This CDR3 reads CASSLGPDRESTNEKLFF. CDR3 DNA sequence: TGTGCCAGCAGCTTAGGCCCGGACAGGGAGTCAACTAATGAAAAACTGTTTTTT.

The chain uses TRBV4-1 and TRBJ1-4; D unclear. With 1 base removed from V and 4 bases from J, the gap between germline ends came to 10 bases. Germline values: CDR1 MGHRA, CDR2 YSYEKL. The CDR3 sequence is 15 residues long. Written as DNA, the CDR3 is TGCGCCAGCAGCCAAGCAGAGACACTTAATGAAAAACTGTTTTTT. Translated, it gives CASSQAETLNEKLFF.

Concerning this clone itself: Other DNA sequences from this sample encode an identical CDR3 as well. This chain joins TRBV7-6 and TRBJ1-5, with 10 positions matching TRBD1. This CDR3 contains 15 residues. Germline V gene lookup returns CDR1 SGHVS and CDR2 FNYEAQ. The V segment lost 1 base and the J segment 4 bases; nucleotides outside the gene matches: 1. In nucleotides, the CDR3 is TGTGCCAGCAGCTTAGGGGACAGGGGTAATCAGCCCCAGCATTTT. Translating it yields CASSLGDRGNQPQHF.

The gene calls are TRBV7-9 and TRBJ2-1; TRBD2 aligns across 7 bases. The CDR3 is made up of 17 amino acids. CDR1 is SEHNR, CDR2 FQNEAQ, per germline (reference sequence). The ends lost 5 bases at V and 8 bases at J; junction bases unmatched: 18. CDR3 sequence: CASSPTLAERGKDEQFF. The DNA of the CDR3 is TGTGCCAGCAGCCCAACCCTAGCGGAGAGGGGCAAGGATGAGCAGTTCTTC.

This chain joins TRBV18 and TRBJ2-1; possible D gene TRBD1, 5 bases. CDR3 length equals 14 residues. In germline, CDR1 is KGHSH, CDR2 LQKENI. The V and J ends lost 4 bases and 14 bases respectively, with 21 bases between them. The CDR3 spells CASSQGRSPGPKFF. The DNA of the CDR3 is TGTGCCAGCTCACAGGGTAGAAGTCCAGGGCCTAAGTTCTTC.

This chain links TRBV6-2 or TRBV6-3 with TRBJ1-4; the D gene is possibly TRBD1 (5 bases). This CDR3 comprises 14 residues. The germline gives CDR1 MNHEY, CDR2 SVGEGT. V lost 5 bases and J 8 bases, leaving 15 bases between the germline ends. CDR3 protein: CASSGQPRSEKLFF. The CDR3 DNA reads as TGTGCCAGCAGTGGACAACCGCGGAGCGAAAAACTGTTTTTT.

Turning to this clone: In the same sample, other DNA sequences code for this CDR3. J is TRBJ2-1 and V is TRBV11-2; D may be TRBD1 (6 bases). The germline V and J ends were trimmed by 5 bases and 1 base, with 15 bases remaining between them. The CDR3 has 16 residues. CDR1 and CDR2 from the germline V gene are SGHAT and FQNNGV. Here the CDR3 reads CASSPAPQGSYNEQFF. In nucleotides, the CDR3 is TGTGCCAGCAGCCCGGCTCCCCAGGGGTCCTACAATGAGCAGTTCTTC.

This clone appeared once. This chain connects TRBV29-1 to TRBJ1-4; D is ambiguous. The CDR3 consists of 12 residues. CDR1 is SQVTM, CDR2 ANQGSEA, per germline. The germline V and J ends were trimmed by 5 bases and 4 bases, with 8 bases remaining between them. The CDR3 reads CSVLSGNEKLFF. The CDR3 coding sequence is TGCAGCGTTCTTAGTGGTAATGAAAAACTGTTTTTT.

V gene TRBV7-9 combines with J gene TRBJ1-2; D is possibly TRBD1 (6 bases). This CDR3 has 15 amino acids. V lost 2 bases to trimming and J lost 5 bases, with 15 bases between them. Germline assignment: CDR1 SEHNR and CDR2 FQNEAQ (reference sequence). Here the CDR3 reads CASSLRRTASYGYTF. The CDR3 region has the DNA TGTGCCAGCAGCTTACGAAGGACAGCGTCTTATGGCTACACCTTC. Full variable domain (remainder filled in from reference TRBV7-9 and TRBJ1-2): DTGVSQNPRHKITKRGQNVTFRCDPISEHNRLYWYRQTLGQGPEFLTYFQNEAQLEKSRLLSDRFSAERPKGSFSTLEIQRTEQGDSAMYLCASSLRRTASYGYTFGSGTRLTVV.

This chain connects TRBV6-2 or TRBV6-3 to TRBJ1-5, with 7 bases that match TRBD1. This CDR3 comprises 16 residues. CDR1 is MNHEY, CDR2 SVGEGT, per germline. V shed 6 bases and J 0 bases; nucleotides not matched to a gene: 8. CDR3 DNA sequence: TGTGCCAGCAGCCGGGACAGTAATAATAGCAATCAGCCCCAGCATTTT. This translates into CASSRDSNNSNQPQHF.

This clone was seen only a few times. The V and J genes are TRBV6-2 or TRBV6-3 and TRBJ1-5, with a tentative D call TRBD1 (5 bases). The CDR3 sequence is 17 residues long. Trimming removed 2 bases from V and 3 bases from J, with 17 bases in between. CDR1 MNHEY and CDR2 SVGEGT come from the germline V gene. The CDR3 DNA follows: TGTGCCAGCAGTTACATAGGCTGGGGGGGGTACAATCAGCCCCAGCATTTT. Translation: CASSYIGWGGYNQPQHF.

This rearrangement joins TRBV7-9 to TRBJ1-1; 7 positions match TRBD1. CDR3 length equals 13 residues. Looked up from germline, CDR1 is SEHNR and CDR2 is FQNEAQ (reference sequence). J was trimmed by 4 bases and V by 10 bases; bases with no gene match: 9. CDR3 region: CATMTGRGTEAFF. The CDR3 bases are TGTGCCACCATGACAGGGAGAGGCACTGAAGCTTTCTTT.

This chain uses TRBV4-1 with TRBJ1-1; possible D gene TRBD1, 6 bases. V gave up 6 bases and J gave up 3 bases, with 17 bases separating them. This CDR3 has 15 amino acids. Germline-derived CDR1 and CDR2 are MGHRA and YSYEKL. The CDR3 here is CASRIGRGQDTEAFF. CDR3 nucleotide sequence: TGCGCCAGCAGAATCGGCAGGGGCCAAGACACTGAAGCTTTCTTT.

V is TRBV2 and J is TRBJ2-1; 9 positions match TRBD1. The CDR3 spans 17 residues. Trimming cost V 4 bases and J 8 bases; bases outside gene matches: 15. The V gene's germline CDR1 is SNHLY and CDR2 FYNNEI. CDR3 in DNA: TGTGCCAGCAGTGGGGACAGGGAGGTTCTGGTTAACGATGAGCAGTTCTTC. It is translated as CASSGDREVLVNDEQFF.

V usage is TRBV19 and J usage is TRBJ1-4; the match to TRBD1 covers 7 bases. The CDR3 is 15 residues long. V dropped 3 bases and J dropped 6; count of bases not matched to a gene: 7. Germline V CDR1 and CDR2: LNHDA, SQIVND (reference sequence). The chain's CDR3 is CASSIVGGADEKLFF. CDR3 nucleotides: TGTGCCAGTAGTATCGTAGGGGGCGCAGATGAAAAACTGTTTTTT.

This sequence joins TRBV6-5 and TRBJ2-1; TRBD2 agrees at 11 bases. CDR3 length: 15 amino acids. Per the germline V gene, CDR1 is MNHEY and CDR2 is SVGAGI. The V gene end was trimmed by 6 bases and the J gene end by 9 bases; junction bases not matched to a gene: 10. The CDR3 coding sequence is TGTGCCAGCAGGAAGGCACTAGCGGGGGATATTGAGCAGTTCTTC. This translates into CASRKALAGDIEQFF.

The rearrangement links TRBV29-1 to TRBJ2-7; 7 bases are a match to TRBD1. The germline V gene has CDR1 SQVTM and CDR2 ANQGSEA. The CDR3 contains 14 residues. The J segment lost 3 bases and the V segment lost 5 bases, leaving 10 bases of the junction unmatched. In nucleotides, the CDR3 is TGCAGCGTTCGACGGGACAGCCAGGGCTACGAGCAGTACTTC. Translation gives CSVRRDSQGYEQYF.

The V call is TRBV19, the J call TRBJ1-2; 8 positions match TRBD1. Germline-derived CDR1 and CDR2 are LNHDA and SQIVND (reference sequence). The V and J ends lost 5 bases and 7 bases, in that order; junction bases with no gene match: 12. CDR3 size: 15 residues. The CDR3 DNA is TGTGCCAGTAGTCCGACCGGGACAGGATACGGTGGCTACACCTTC. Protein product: CASSPTGTGYGGYTF. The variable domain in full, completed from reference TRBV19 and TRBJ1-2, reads DGGITQSPKYLFRKEGQNVTLSCEQNLNHDAMYWYRQDPGQGLRLIYYSQIVNDFQKGDIAEGYSVSREKKESFPLTVTSAQKNPTAFYLCASSPTGTGYGGYTFGSGTRLTVV.

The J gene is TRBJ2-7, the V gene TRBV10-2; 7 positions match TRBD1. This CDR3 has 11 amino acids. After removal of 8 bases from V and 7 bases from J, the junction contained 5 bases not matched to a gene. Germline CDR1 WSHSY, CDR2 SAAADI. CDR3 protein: CASAQGVEQYF. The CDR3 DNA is TGCGCCAGCGCTCAGGGGGTAGAGCAGTACTTC.